One sample yielded the 4 T cell receptor beta chains listed below, sequenced in a study of CD8 T cells in ankylosing spondylitis. General study points: The study identified a TCR beta motif of about eight highly homologous variants that appeared characteristic of ankylosing spondylitis blood.

What these receptors recognize is not known. TCRdb called the 5' RACE reads again in MiXCR, with one record for every CDR3 protein. This table has roughly 220,000 distinct CDR3 sequences, 18% appearing once. The sequenced sample was blood, either unsorted or a sorted T cell fraction (not recorded which). The receptors derive from a male donor with ankylosing spondylitis.

This clonotype showed up many times. The CDR3 DNA is TGTGCCAGCAGCCCCGAGGGCGGCCGAGTGTGGGCCACTGAAGCTTTCTTT. This codes for CASSPEGGRVWATEAFF. The chain employs TRBV7-9 and TRBJ1-1; D is undetermined. Trimming pared 5 bases from V and 4 bases from J, leaving 23 bases between. Germline values: CDR1 SEHNR, CDR2 FQNEAQ (reference sequence). This CDR3 spans 17 amino acids.

This clonotype was observed a few times. The rearrangement links TRBV27 to TRBJ2-3; D remains unclear. This CDR3 has 14 amino acids. V dropped 8 bases and J dropped 4 bases, with 16 bases sitting between them. Per the germline V gene, CDR1 is MNHEY and CDR2 is SMNVEV (reference sequence). The CDR3 bases are TGTGCCAGCTGCCCGGGTGCCAGAGCAGATACGCAGTATTTT. It yields the protein CASCPGARADTQYF.

This clonotype appeared a few times. The chain combines TRBV9 with TRBJ1-1; perhaps TRBD1 as D (5 bases). Trimming took 0 bases from V and 1 from J, leaving 19 bases between them. CDR3 length equals 18 residues. Germline CDR1 is SGDLS and CDR2 is YYNGEE. CDR3 sequence (DNA): TGTGCCAGCAGCGTAGCCGACCACCCGGGGGGGACGAACACTGAAGCTTTCTTT. This gives the protein CASSVADHPGGTNTEAFF.

This clonotype showed up just a few times. This chain connects TRBV6-6 to TRBJ2-3; D gene unclear. This CDR3 contains 12 residues. V was clipped by 6 bases and J by 2 bases, with 6 bases between them. Germline lookup yields CDR1 MNHNY and CDR2 SVGAGI (reference sequence). CDR3 residues: CASRGLTDTQYF. The DNA for the CDR3 is TGTGCCAGCAGGGGTCTCACAGATACGCAGTATTTT.